The 25 T cell receptor beta chains below all came from one sample that was sequenced in a study of control samples from healthy donors and cancer patients. Data came from immunoSEQ multiplex PCR; TCRdb stores just in-frame clones and leaves some out. In the table there are some 100,000 clones, around 89% of which are singletons. The sequencing sample was made of blood. These receptors came from a man aged 25 to 45 in good health.

CDR3 loop: CASSEGPGSSYEQYV. DNA of the CDR3: TGTGCCAGCAGTGAAGGGCCAGGGAGCTCCTACGAGCAGTACGTC. This chain connects TRBV6-1 to TRBJ2-7; possibly TRBD1 or TRBD2 for D (5 bases each). This CDR3 region has 15 residues. CDR1 MNHNS and CDR2 SASEGT come from the germline V gene. Trimming shortened V by 1 base and J by 0 bases, and 10 bases separated the two germline ends.

The chain combines TRBV7-3 with TRBJ1-1, with a tentative D call TRBD1 (5 bases). The CDR3 sequence is 13 residues long. Trimming shortened V by 5 bases and J by 5 bases, and 12 bases separated the two germline ends. The germline V gene encodes CDR1 SGHTA and CDR2 FQGTGA. The CDR3 here is CASSAPGGTEAFF. CDR3 in DNA: TGTGCCAGCAGCGCCCCCGGGGGAACTGAAGCTTTCTTT.

This sequence joins TRBV6-5 and TRBJ1-6, with D maybe TRBD1 (5 bases). The ends were cut back, 5 bases at V and 7 bases at J, with 12 bases in the middle. The germline CDR1 and CDR2 sequences are MNHEY and SVGAGI. The CDR3 has 14 residues. CDR3 nucleotide sequence: TGTGCCAGCAGTATGGGGGGGAGCAATTCACCCCTCCACTTT. Residues: CASSMGGSNSPLHF.

This clone came up once. The chain employs TRBV2 and TRBJ1-5; D perhaps matches TRBD1 (6 bases). The germline V gene has CDR1 SNHLY and CDR2 FYNNEI. The CDR3 sequence is 14 residues long. The ends were cut back, 3 bases at V and 5 bases at J, with 11 bases in the middle. CDR3 nucleotides: TGTGCCAGCAGTGATGGCAGGGGCGATCAGCCCCAGCATTTT. It codes for CASSDGRGDQPQHF.

This clone showed up just a few times. The J gene is TRBJ2-2, the V gene TRBV9; a possible D gene is TRBD2 (5 bases). CDR1 and CDR2 from the germline V gene are SGDLS and YYNGEE. This CDR3 is built from 15 residues. Trimming removed 0 bases at V and 7 bases at J, with 13 bases between. CDR3 bases: TGTGCCAGCAGCGTAGGAGAGGGATGGGGCGGGGAGCTGTTTTTT. Translating gives CASSVGEGWGGELFF.

The chain is built from TRBV11-2 and TRBJ1-6, with 8 bases lining up with TRBD1. Germline CDR1 is SGHAT and CDR2 is FQNNGV. The CDR3 is 17 residues long. J was trimmed by 0 bases and V by 5 bases; bases with no gene match: 6. The CDR3 region is CASSKVTGGSYNSPLHF. The CDR3 region has the DNA TGTGCCAGCAGCAAAGTAACAGGGGGCTCCTATAATTCACCCCTCCACTTT.

The chain is built from TRBV30 and TRBJ1-1, with 8 positions matching TRBD1. The V and J ends lost 6 bases and 4 bases, in that order; junction bases with no gene match: 7. CDR3 length equals 13 residues. The V gene's germline CDR1 is GTSNPN and CDR2 SVGIG (reference sequence). In nucleotides, the CDR3 is TGTGCCTGCAACATGGGGACAGGCACTGAAGCTTTCTTT. Translating gives CACNMGTGTEAFF.

This clone was picked up one time. The rearrangement uses TRBV5-4 and TRBJ2-7, with no clear D. CDR3 length: 14 residues. Germline CDR1 SGHNT, CDR2 YYREEE (reference sequence). V shed 3 bases and J shed 2 bases, with 12 bases lying between them. DNA of the CDR3: TGTGCCAGCAGCTCGTGGGAAGTTACCTACGAGCAGTACTTC. Amino acid sequence: CASSSWEVTYEQYF.

The J gene is TRBJ2-4, the V gene TRBV2; D is undetermined. The CDR3 has 14 amino acids. V lost 4 bases and J 0 bases, leaving 7 bases between the germline ends. Germline V gene lookup returns CDR1 SNHLY and CDR2 FYNNEI. In DNA form, the CDR3 reads TGTGCCAGCAGTGTTCTCCTAGCCAAAAACATTCAGTACTTC. Its protein is CASSVLLAKNIQYF. Combining the CDR3 with reference TRBV2 and TRBJ2-4 gives the whole variable domain EPEVTQTPSHQVTQMGQEVILRCVPISNHLYFYWYRQILGQKVEFLVSFYNNEISEKSEIFDDQFSVERPDGSNFTLKIRSTKLEDSAMYFCASSVLLAKNIQYFGAGTRLSVL.

CDR3 protein: CASSESGRVGGELFF. The CDR3 nucleotides read TGTGCCAGCAGTGAGAGCGGGAGGGTTGGCGGGGAGCTGTTTTTT. The chain joins TRBV6-1 to TRBJ2-2, with 10 bases that match TRBD2. Germline V gene sequence: CDR1 MNHNS, CDR2 SASEGT. V lost 3 bases, J lost 7 bases, and 5 bases stayed unmatched. The CDR3 runs 15 residues.

The chain has TRBV4-1 and TRBJ1-1; D gene unclear. Germline CDR1 is MGHRA and CDR2 is YSYEKL. The CDR3 spans 17 residues. V was cut by 3 bases and J by 1 base, with 18 bases left in between. Here the CDR3 DNA reads TGCGCCAGCAGCCAGGGAGGTTCAGAGGGATGGAACACTGAAGCTTTCTTT. As protein: CASSQGGSEGWNTEAFF.

This clone came up a few times. The genes are TRBV7-9 and TRBJ2-7; D is ambiguous. V was shortened by 3 bases and J by 0 bases, with 6 bases between the two germline ends. The CDR3 length is 13 residues. CDR1 is SEHNR and CDR2 is FQNEAQ in the germline V gene (reference sequence). In nucleotides, the CDR3 is TGTGCCAGCAGCTTCTCCGGCTCCTACGAGCAGTACTTC. Encoded protein: CASSFSGSYEQYF. The full variable domain, with the rest looked up from reference TRBV7-9 and TRBJ2-7, is DTGVSQNPRHKITKRGQNVTFRCDPISEHNRLYWYRQTLGQGPEFLTYFQNEAQLEKSRLLSDRFSAERPKGSFSTLEIQRTEQGDSAMYLCASSFSGSYEQYFGPGTRLTVT.

V usage is TRBV3-1 (or the pseudogene TRBV3-2) and J usage is TRBJ2-7, with D possibly TRBD1 on 6 matching bases. Germline V gives CDR1 LGHDT, CDR2 YNNKEL (reference sequence). The V end lost 1 base, the J end lost 9 bases, and 10 bases lay between the germline ends. The CDR3 extends over 12 amino acids. The CDR3 sequence: CASSQGGPRQYF. The CDR3 DNA reads as TGTGCCAGCAGCCAAGGGGGGCCCCGGCAGTACTTC.

The chain employs TRBV18 and TRBJ2-1, with TRBD1 matching 8 bases. Germline loops: CDR1 KGHSH, CDR2 LQKENI. CDR3 length: 15 amino acids. The V and J ends lost 2 bases and 4 bases, in that order; junction bases with no gene match: 4. In nucleotides, the CDR3 is TGTGCCAGCTCACCAGGGACAGGAGTTTACAATGAGCAGTTCTTC. Protein product: CASSPGTGVYNEQFF.

The chain couples TRBV7-9 to TRBJ2-3; 7 bases match TRBD2. The germline gives CDR1 SEHNR, CDR2 FQNEAQ (reference sequence). The CDR3 has 17 residues. Germline trimming cut 5 bases from V and 2 bases from J; bases unmatched to any gene: 13. The chain's CDR3 is CASSLPLGREPTDTQYF. As DNA, the CDR3 is TGTGCCAGCAGCCTCCCGTTGGGGCGGGAGCCCACAGATACGCAGTATTTT.

This clone was counted a single time. The chain combines TRBV28 with TRBJ1-1; 8 bases match TRBD1. V lost 1 base to trimming and J lost 11 bases; unmatched junction nucleotides: 12. Germline lookup yields CDR1 MDHEN and CDR2 SYDVKM. CDR3 length equals 15 residues. CDR3 sequence: CASSLSRQGARGAFF. CDR3 nucleotide sequence: TGTGCCAGCAGTTTATCCAGGCAGGGGGCGCGTGGGGCTTTCTTT.

The chain is built from TRBV18 and TRBJ1-1, with D hard to call. The V end was cut by 3 bases, the J end by 1 base, with 6 bases between. CDR1 is KGHSH, CDR2 LQKENI, per germline. The CDR3 has 13 amino acids. The CDR3 DNA reads as TGTGCCAGCTCACCTGACGCGAACACTGAAGCTTTCTTT. Its translation: CASSPDANTEAFF.

This rearrangement joins TRBV14 to TRBJ2-1; 7 bases align to TRBD1. Germline CDR1 is SGHDN and CDR2 is FVKESK. V was clipped by 4 bases and J by 7 bases; unmatched bases: 4. The CDR3 extends over 13 amino acids. In DNA, the CDR3 is TGTGCCAGCAGCCGAATACAGGGGAATGAGCAGTTCTTC. Its translation: CASSRIQGNEQFF.

The chain recombines TRBV18 with TRBJ1-3, with TRBD1 matching over 9 bases. Trimming took 3 bases from V and 2 from J; bases not matched to a gene: 5. Germline loops: CDR1 KGHSH, CDR2 LQKENI. CDR3 length: 16 amino acids. CDR3 loop: CASSPGTGGTGNTIYF. The CDR3 DNA sequence: TGTGCCAGCTCACCGGGCACAGGGGGCACTGGAAACACCATATATTTT.

This rearrangement joins TRBV3-1 (or the pseudogene TRBV3-2) to TRBJ2-5, with 7 nucleotides matching TRBD1. Germline CDR1 LGHDT, CDR2 YNNKEL (reference sequence). With 3 bases clipped from V and 10 bases from J, the junction kept 17 bases outside the gene matches. This CDR3 has 16 residues. CDR3 coding DNA: TGTGCCAGCAGCCAGGTACCGGGACAGCTATCAAACGACCAGTACTTC. Residues: CASSQVPGQLSNDQYF.

V is TRBV6-5 and J is TRBJ1-2, with D unclear. The CDR3 extends over 12 amino acids. V was shortened by 5 bases and J by 5 bases, with 9 bases between the two germline ends. The germline gives CDR1 MNHEY, CDR2 SVGAGI. The chain's CDR3 is CASSKEVYGYTF. CDR3 nucleotides: TGTGCCAGCAGTAAGGAGGTTTATGGCTACACCTTC.

The chain employs TRBV19 and TRBJ2-1; D is undetermined. With 2 bases removed from V and 0 bases from J, the gap between germline ends came to 8 bases. This CDR3 region has 15 residues. Germline CDR1 reads LNHDA; CDR2 reads SQIVND (reference sequence). The CDR3 loop reads CASSIQTNSYNEQFF. The CDR3 nucleotides read TGTGCCAGTAGTATACAGACCAACTCCTACAATGAGCAGTTCTTC.

This sequence joins TRBV6-6 and TRBJ2-2; D is perhaps TRBD2 (5 bases). The CDR3 is 13 residues long. The V and J ends lost 7 bases and 2 bases respectively, with 8 bases between them. Germline CDR1 is MNHNY and CDR2 is SVGAGI (reference sequence). CDR3 sequence reads: CASTADNTGELFF. The CDR3 DNA sequence: TGTGCCAGCACAGCGGACAACACCGGGGAGCTGTTTTTT.

The rearrangement links TRBV19 to TRBJ2-7; perhaps TRBD1 as D (6 bases). Germline CDR1 LNHDA, CDR2 SQIVND (reference sequence). V gave up 3 bases and J gave up 3 bases, with 15 bases separating them. The CDR3 length is 15 residues. CDR3 in DNA: TGTGCCAGTAGTATCACTGCAGGGGTCATCTACGAGCAGTACTTC. This translates into CASSITAGVIYEQYF.

CDR3 sequence reads: CASSIDKEGSNQPQHF. The CDR3 DNA is TGTGCCAGTAGTATAGATAAGGAGGGAAGCAATCAGCCCCAGCATTTT. V is TRBV19 and J is TRBJ1-5; D gene ambiguous. CDR1 and CDR2 (germline): LNHDA, SQIVND (reference sequence). This CDR3 has 16 residues. V gave up 0 bases and J gave up 1 base, with 10 bases separating them.